This T cell receptor beta chain stems from a study of breast tumors, draining lymph nodes, adjacent tissues. This clonotype occurred many times. Its antigen is as yet unknown. Axillary draining lymph nodes of breast cancer patients supplied the node samples. From germline, CDR1 is LNHDA and CDR2 SQIVND (reference sequence). The CDR3 is made up of 15 amino acids. Trimming took 3 bases from V and 5 from J, leaving 13 bases between them. Study-wide findings and caveats: Tumor TCR diversity was below lymph nodes but above nontumor tissue.

TCRdb redid the calling of the multiplex PCR reads with MiXCR, one entry per CDR3 protein. The data contain about 140,000 distinct CDR3 sequences, about 20% of them singletons. Sequencing input: axillary lymph node tissue. The clonotype comes from a female donor with breast cancer. Some clones in this sample may be carry-over from other donors' samples. The chain combines TRBV19 with TRBJ2-2; perhaps TRBD2 as D (6 bases). This CDR3 reads CASSISGSRTGELFF. For the CDR3, the DNA is TGTGCCAGTAGTATTTCCGGGAGTCGAACCGGGGAGCTGTTTTTT.